The rows below give T cell receptor beta chains drawn from one sample of a study of T cell responses to AZD1222 COVID-19 vaccine. Clones were read by immunoSEQ multiplex PCR, and TCRdb kept only the in-frame ones, dropping some. The sample has 90,000 to 150,000 clones, roughly nine tenths seen once. This material consisted of peripheral blood, taken on day 0 of AZD1222 vaccination. The receptors were sampled from an adult in good health. CDR3s leave out the opening cysteine and the closing phenylalanine or tryptophan.

j_gene: TRBJ1-2; v_gene: TRBV29-1; len: 10; CDR3aa: SVEKPPYGYT
j_gene: TRBJ2-7; v_gene: TRBV2; len: 17; CDR3aa: ASSALKSISVRESYEQY
j_gene: TRBJ1-2; v_gene: TRBV21-1; len: 13; CDR3aa: ASSCQGGWSYGYT
j_gene: TRBJ1-2; v_gene: TRBV28; len: 16; CDR3aa: ASSPNFRIPEKDYGYT
j_gene: TRBJ2-3; v_gene: TRBV20-1; len: 14; CDR3aa: SASNLLAPSTDTQY
j_gene: TRBJ1-5; v_gene: TRBV19; len: 17; CDR3aa: ASSIVSWGGPGGNQPQH
j_gene: TRBJ1-4; v_gene: TRBV7-9; len: 11; CDR3aa: ASSHGRGAKLF
j_gene: TRBJ1-1; v_gene: TRBV9; len: 13; CDR3aa: ASSVATAENTEAF
j_gene: TRBJ2-7; v_gene: TRBV6-5; len: 13; CDR3aa: ASRLMVATPYEQY
j_gene: TRBJ1-5; v_gene: TRBV11-2; len: 10; CDR3aa: ASSSQDQPQH
j_gene: TRBJ2-1; v_gene: TRBV4-2; len: 14; CDR3aa: ASSQDTSGRYNEQF
j_gene: TRBJ2-7; v_gene: TRBV30; len: 16; CDR3aa: AWSVPSYAGAESYEQY
j_gene: TRBJ1-2; v_gene: TRBV3-1/TRBV3-2; len: 12; CDR3aa: ASSPTGENYGYT
j_gene: TRBJ2-7; v_gene: TRBV27; len: 11; CDR3aa: ASSLLGTGEQY
j_gene: TRBJ2-2; v_gene: TRBV24-1; len: 14; CDR3aa: ATSEGGQGTTGELF
j_gene: TRBJ2-5; v_gene: TRBV27; len: 13; CDR3aa: ASSFLSRPQETQY